Sequencing of this T cell receptor beta chain was carried out in a study of T cell responses to AZD1222 COVID-19 vaccine. Sequencing used immunoSEQ multiplex PCR; TCRdb keeps in-frame clones, though not all of them. The data hold about 92,000 clones, with roughly 90% observed a single time. The CDR3 has 17 residues. Germline V lookup: CDR1 SGHRS, CDR2 YFSETQ. Trimming stripped 0 bases from V and 0 bases from J, with 15 bases between. The sequence derives from an adult in good health. The sequenced sample was peripheral blood, obtained on day 0 of AZD1222 vaccination. V is TRBV5-1 and J is TRBJ1-1; D call uncertain. CDR3 coding DNA: TGCGCCAGCAGCTTGGCGCTTGATGCGGCGGTGAACACTGAAGCTTTCTTT. Protein: CASSLALDAAVNTEAFF. Full variable domain (remainder filled in from reference TRBV5-1 and TRBJ1-1): KAGVTQTPRYLIKTRGQQVTLSCSPISGHRSVSWYQQTPGQGLQFLFEYFSETQRNKGNFPGRFSGRQFSNSRSEMNVSTLELGDSALYLCASSLALDAAVNTEAFFGQGTRLTVV.